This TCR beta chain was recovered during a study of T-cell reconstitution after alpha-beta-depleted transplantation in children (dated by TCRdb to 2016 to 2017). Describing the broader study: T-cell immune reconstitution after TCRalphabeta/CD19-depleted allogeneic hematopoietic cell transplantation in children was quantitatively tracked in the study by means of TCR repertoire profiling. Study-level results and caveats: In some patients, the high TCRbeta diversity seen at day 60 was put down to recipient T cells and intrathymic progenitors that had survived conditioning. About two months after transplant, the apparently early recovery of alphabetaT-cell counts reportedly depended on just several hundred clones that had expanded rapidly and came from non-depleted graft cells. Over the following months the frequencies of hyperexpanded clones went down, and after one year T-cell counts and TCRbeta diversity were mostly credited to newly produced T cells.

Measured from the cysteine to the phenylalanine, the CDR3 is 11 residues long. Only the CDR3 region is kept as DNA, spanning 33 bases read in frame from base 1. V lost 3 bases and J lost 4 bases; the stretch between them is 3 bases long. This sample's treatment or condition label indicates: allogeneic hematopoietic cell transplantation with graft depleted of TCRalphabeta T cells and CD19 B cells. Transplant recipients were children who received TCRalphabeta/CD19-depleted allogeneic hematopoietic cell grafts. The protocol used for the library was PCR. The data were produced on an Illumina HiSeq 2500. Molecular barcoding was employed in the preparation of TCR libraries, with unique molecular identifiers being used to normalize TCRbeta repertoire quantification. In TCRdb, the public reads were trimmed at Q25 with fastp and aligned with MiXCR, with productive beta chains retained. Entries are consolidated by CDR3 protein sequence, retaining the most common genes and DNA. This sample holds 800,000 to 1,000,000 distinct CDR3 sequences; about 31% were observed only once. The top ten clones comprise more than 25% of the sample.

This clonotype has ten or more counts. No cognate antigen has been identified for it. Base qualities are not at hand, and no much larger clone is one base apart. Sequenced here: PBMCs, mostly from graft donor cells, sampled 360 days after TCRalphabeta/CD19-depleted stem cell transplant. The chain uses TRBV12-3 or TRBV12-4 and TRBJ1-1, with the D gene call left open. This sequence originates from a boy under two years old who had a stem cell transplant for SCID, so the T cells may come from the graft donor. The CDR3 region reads CASSFSTEAFF. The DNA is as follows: TGTGCCAGCAGTTTTTCCACTGAAGCTTTCTTT.